This entry features one T cell receptor (beta chain) sequence. As yet, its antigen is unknown. The germline V gene encodes CDR1 GTSNPN and CDR2 SVGIG (reference sequence). Germline trimming cut 5 bases from V and 0 bases from J; bases unmatched to any gene: 4. The CDR3 length is 16 residues. Genomic DNA was employed as the template in profiling TCR beta VDJ and CDR3. TCRdb redid the calling of the reads with MiXCR, one entry per CDR3 protein. The repertoire holds a few hundred thousand distinct CDR3 sequences, with roughly 35% as singletons. The data are from a study of CD8+CD57+ T cells in acquired aplastic anemia. In the study overall: Sorted CD4+ and CD8+ cell DNA averaged roughly 3.2 ug. In CD4+ cells, healthy donors produced an average of approximately 10 million reads. Study-wide points: Patients did not significantly differ from controls in CD8+ Simpson's diversity. Around 29 shared CD8+ CDR3s appeared highly expressed within patients' immunodominant clones.

The clonotype was recovered from a human donor in good health, serving as a control. This chain uses TRBV30 with TRBJ1-6; 10 bases agree with TRBD1. Sequenced sample: sorted CD4+, CD8+, or CD8+CD57+ T cells (not recorded which) from PBMCs. The CDR3 is CAWGRDRGSYNSPLHF. In DNA, the CDR3 is TGTGCCTGGGGCCGGGACAGGGGCTCCTATAATTCACCCCTCCACTTT.